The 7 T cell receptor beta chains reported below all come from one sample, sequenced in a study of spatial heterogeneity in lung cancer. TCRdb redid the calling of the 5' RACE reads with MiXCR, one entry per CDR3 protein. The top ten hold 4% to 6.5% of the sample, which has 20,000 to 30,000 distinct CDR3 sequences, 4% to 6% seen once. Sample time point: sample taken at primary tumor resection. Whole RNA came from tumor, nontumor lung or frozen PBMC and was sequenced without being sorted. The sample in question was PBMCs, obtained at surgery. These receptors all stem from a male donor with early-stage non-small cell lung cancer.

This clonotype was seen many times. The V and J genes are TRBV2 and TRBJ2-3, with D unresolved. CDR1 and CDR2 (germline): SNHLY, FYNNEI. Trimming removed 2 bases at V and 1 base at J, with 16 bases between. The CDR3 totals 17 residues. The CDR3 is CASSEFEAGEGTDTQYF. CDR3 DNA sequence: TGTGCCAGCAGTGAATTTGAGGCAGGAGAGGGCACAGATACGCAGTATTTT.

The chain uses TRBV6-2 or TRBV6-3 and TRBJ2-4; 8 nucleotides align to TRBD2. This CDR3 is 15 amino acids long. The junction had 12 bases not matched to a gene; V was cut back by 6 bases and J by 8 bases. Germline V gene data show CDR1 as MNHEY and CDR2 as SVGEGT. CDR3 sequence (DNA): TGTGCCAGCAGCATCGATAGCGGGGCGAGGGACATTCAGTACTTC. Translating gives CASSIDSGARDIQYF.

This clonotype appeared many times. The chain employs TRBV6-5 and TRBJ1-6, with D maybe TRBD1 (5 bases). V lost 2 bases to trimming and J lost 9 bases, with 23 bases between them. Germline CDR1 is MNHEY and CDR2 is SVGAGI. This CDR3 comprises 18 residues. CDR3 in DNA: TGTGCCAGCAGTTACGGGGGTTGGGAAGGTGGATCTCGTTCACCCCTCCACTTT. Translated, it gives CASSYGGWEGGSRSPLHF.

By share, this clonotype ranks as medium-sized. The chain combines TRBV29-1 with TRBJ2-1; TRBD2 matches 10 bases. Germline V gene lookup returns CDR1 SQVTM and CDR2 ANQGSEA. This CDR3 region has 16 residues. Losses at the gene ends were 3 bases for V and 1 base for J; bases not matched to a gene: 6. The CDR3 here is CSVDPSGSTSYNEQFF. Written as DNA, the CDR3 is TGCAGCGTTGATCCTAGCGGGAGTACGTCCTACAATGAGCAGTTCTTC.

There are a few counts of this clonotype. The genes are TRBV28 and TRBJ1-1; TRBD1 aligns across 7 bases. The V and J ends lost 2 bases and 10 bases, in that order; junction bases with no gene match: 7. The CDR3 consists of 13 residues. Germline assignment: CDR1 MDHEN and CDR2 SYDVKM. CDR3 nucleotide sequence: TGTGCCAGCAGTTTAGATCGACAGGGCGGAGCTTTCTTT. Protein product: CASSLDRQGGAFF.

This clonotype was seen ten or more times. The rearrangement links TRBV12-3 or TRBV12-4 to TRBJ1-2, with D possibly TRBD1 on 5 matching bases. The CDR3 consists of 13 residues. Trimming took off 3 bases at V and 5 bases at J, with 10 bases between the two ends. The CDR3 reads CASSFRGVYGYTF. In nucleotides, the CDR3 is TGTGCCAGCAGTTTCCGGGGGGTTTATGGCTACACCTTC.

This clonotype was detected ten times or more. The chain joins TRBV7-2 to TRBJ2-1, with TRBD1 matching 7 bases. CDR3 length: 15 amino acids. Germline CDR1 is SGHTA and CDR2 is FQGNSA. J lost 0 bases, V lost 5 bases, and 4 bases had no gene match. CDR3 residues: CASSGTENSYNEQFF. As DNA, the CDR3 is TGTGCCAGCAGCGGGACAGAGAACTCCTACAATGAGCAGTTCTTC.